Listed below are T cell receptor beta chains from one sample, sequenced in a study of response to subunit inactivated influenza vaccine. Via MiXCR, TCRdb re-called the RT-PCR reads, giving one row per CDR3 protein. Among approximately 200,000 distinct CDR3 sequences, approximately 14% were seen once, and the ten largest hold approximately 30%. The sample consisted of CD8+ T cells sorted from PBMCs, taken roughly 5 days after vaccination. The receptors were gathered from a man aged 45-65 years who received an inactivated influenza vaccine. Each CDR3 is given with its conserved first and last residue. Each record gives: CDR3 length, clone size, D gene, V gene, J gene, CDR3 DNA, CDR3 protein. The D gene is left open where the match is weak. Size values are once, few and many counts, or a class for expanded clones, and some rows have none.

cdr3_length: 16; clone_size: NA; d_call: NA; v_call: TRBV4-1; j_call: TRBJ2-7; cdr3_nt: TGCGCCAGCAGCCAAGAGGACCGGGTCTGGGCCTACGAGCAGTACTTC; cdr3_aa: CASSQEDRVWAYEQYF
cdr3_length: 15; clone_size: NA; d_call: NA; v_call: TRBV3-1; j_call: TRBJ2-2; cdr3_nt: TGTGCCAGCACCCGACAGGACCCCTCCTCCGGGGAGCTGTTTTTT; cdr3_aa: CASTRQDPSSGELFF
cdr3_length: 12; clone_size: NA; d_call: NA; v_call: TRBV28; j_call: TRBJ1-5; cdr3_nt: TGTGCCATCTCTCGGGGGGACCAGCCCCAGCATTTT; cdr3_aa: CAISRGDQPQHF
cdr3_length: 12; clone_size: NA; d_call: NA; v_call: TRBV10-3; j_call: TRBJ1-2; cdr3_nt: TGTGCCATCTGGGCAGGGGACCATGGCTACACCTTC; cdr3_aa: CAIWAGDHGYTF
cdr3_length: 13; clone_size: NA; d_call: NA; v_call: TRBV2; j_call: TRBJ1-2; cdr3_nt: TGTGCCAGCAGTGAGGGTCCTAACTATGGCTACACCTTC; cdr3_aa: CASSEGPNYGYTF
cdr3_length: 16; clone_size: many; d_call: TRBD1; v_call: TRBV7-2; j_call: TRBJ2-7; cdr3_nt: TGTGCCAGCAGCGACACGCGGACAGGGGGCGGCTACGAGCAGTACTTC; cdr3_aa: CASSDTRTGGGYEQYF
cdr3_length: 16; clone_size: few; d_call: NA; v_call: TRBV27; j_call: TRBJ2-7; cdr3_nt: TGTGCCAGCAGTTTATCCCCAGTAGGGGTATTCCACGAGCAGTACTTC; cdr3_aa: CASSLSPVGVFHEQYF
cdr3_length: 11; clone_size: NA; d_call: NA; v_call: TRBV20-1; j_call: TRBJ2-2; cdr3_nt: TGCAGTGCCAGGACGGCCGGGGAGCTGTTTTTT; cdr3_aa: CSARTAGELFF
cdr3_length: 13; clone_size: NA; d_call: TRBD2; v_call: TRBV6-6; j_call: TRBJ2-5; cdr3_nt: TGTGCCAGCAGTACTAGCGTGAAAGAGACCCAGTACTTC; cdr3_aa: CASSTSVKETQYF
cdr3_length: 14; clone_size: NA; d_call: NA; v_call: TRBV20-1; j_call: TRBJ2-3; cdr3_nt: TGCAGTGCTTTTGACGACACCAGCACAGATACGCAGTATTTT; cdr3_aa: CSAFDDTSTDTQYF
cdr3_length: 15; clone_size: few; d_call: TRBD2; v_call: TRBV20-1; j_call: TRBJ2-5; cdr3_nt: TGCAGTGCTAGTTCTAGCGGGGGTAGGGGGGAGACCCAGTACTTC; cdr3_aa: CSASSSGGRGETQYF
cdr3_length: 13; clone_size: few; d_call: NA; v_call: TRBV20-1; j_call: TRBJ2-1; cdr3_nt: TGCAGTGCGGGAGGTGCCGCCTACAATGAGCAGTTCTTC; cdr3_aa: CSAGGAAYNEQFF
cdr3_length: 15; clone_size: many; d_call: NA; v_call: TRBV29-1; j_call: TRBJ2-7; cdr3_nt: TGCAGCGTTGAAGTCTTAGGGGGGGCCGCCTACGAGCAGTACTTC; cdr3_aa: CSVEVLGGAAYEQYF
cdr3_length: 15; clone_size: few; d_call: NA; v_call: TRBV19; j_call: TRBJ1-1; cdr3_nt: TGTGCCAGTAGTATAGCACCGTCAGGCGGCACTGAAGCTTTCTTT; cdr3_aa: CASSIAPSGGTEAFF
cdr3_length: 14; clone_size: many; d_call: NA; v_call: TRBV7-9; j_call: TRBJ1-1; cdr3_nt: TGTGCCAGCAGCTCGGGACAACTGAACACTGAAGCTTTCTTT; cdr3_aa: CASSSGQLNTEAFF
cdr3_length: 16; clone_size: NA; d_call: TRBD2; v_call: TRBV12-3/TRBV12-4; j_call: TRBJ2-2; cdr3_nt: TGTGCCAGCAGCCCGATAGCGGGGACGAACACCGGGGAGCTGTTTTTT; cdr3_aa: CASSPIAGTNTGELFF
cdr3_length: 13; clone_size: NA; d_call: NA; v_call: TRBV7-9; j_call: TRBJ1-1; cdr3_nt: TGTGCCAGCAGCTTAGGACGGGGGGGTGAAGCTTTCTTT; cdr3_aa: CASSLGRGGEAFF
cdr3_length: 15; clone_size: NA; d_call: TRBD2; v_call: TRBV9; j_call: TRBJ2-3; cdr3_nt: TGTGCCAGCAGCGTAACTAGCGGAGACACAGATACGCAGTATTTT; cdr3_aa: CASSVTSGDTDTQYF
cdr3_length: 15; clone_size: NA; d_call: NA; v_call: TRBV20-1; j_call: TRBJ1-2; cdr3_nt: TGCAGTGCCACCCCGTACCTTGTGGGACACTATGGCTACACCTTC; cdr3_aa: CSATPYLVGHYGYTF
cdr3_length: 14; clone_size: NA; d_call: TRBD2; v_call: TRBV20-1; j_call: TRBJ2-1; cdr3_nt: TGCAGTGCTAGAGTTACTAGCGGGAGCTATGAGCAGTTCTTC; cdr3_aa: CSARVTSGSYEQFF
cdr3_length: 17; clone_size: NA; d_call: NA; v_call: TRBV27; j_call: TRBJ2-1; cdr3_nt: TGTGCCAGCAGTTTCCTCGGGGTGCGCGGGACCTACAATGAGCAGTTCTTC; cdr3_aa: CASSFLGVRGTYNEQFF
cdr3_length: 13; clone_size: NA; d_call: NA; v_call: TRBV18; j_call: TRBJ2-3; cdr3_nt: TGTGCCAGCTCACCAGGAAACACAGATACGCAGTATTTT; cdr3_aa: CASSPGNTDTQYF
cdr3_length: 18; clone_size: few; d_call: TRBD1; v_call: TRBV11-2; j_call: TRBJ2-1; cdr3_nt: TGTGCCAGCAGCTCCGCCCCGGGACAGGTTAGCTCCTACAATGAGCAGTTCTTC; cdr3_aa: CASSSAPGQVSSYNEQFF
cdr3_length: 13; clone_size: few; d_call: NA; v_call: TRBV18; j_call: TRBJ1-1; cdr3_nt: TGTGCCAGCTCACCACCGGAGGGGGGGGGAGCTTTCTTT; cdr3_aa: CASSPPEGGGAFF
cdr3_length: 15; clone_size: few; d_call: TRBD2; v_call: TRBV7-8; j_call: TRBJ2-1; cdr3_nt: TGTGCCAGCAGCTTGAGCGGGGGGTTCGTCAATGAGCAGTTCTTC; cdr3_aa: CASSLSGGFVNEQFF
cdr3_length: 13; clone_size: few; d_call: NA; v_call: TRBV7-9; j_call: TRBJ2-7; cdr3_nt: TGTGCCAGCAGCTTTTGGACAGCTTACGAGCAGTACTTC; cdr3_aa: CASSFWTAYEQYF
cdr3_length: 15; clone_size: few; d_call: NA; v_call: TRBV3-1; j_call: TRBJ1-5; cdr3_nt: TGTGCCAGCAGCCAAGGCATGGCGGGCAATCAGCCCCAGCATTTT; cdr3_aa: CASSQGMAGNQPQHF
cdr3_length: 15; clone_size: few; d_call: NA; v_call: TRBV9; j_call: TRBJ2-3; cdr3_nt: TGTGCCAGCAGCGTCGGGATCTCCTTCACAGATACGCAGTATTTT; cdr3_aa: CASSVGISFTDTQYF
cdr3_length: 10; clone_size: few; d_call: NA; v_call: TRBV29-1; j_call: TRBJ2-1; cdr3_nt: TGCAGCGTTGGGACAAGTGAGCAGTTCTTC; cdr3_aa: CSVGTSEQFF
cdr3_length: 17; clone_size: many; d_call: TRBD1; v_call: TRBV5-6; j_call: TRBJ2-1; cdr3_nt: TGTGCCAGCAGCGGGAGCTACGGGACAGGGTTGAACAATGAGCAGTTCTTC; cdr3_aa: CASSGSYGTGLNNEQFF
cdr3_length: 15; clone_size: many; d_call: TRBD1; v_call: TRBV12-3/TRBV12-4; j_call: TRBJ1-2; cdr3_nt: TGTGCCAGCAGTTTAGTGGCAGGGGGCGACTATGGCTACACCTTC; cdr3_aa: CASSLVAGGDYGYTF
cdr3_length: 18; clone_size: few; d_call: NA; v_call: TRBV28; j_call: TRBJ2-5; cdr3_nt: TGTGCCAGCAGAAAACTCCCGCTCCCGGGCAGATTACAAGAGACCCAGTACTTC; cdr3_aa: CASRKLPLPGRLQETQYF
cdr3_length: 14; clone_size: NA; d_call: NA; v_call: TRBV2; j_call: TRBJ2-4; cdr3_nt: TGTGCCAGCACCACAGGGGAGGGAAAAAACATTCAGTACTTC; cdr3_aa: CASTTGEGKNIQYF
cdr3_length: 14; clone_size: many; d_call: TRBD1; v_call: TRBV12-3/TRBV12-4; j_call: TRBJ2-7; cdr3_nt: TGTGCCAGCAGTTTCCAGGGGGCCGGCTACGAGCAGTACTTC; cdr3_aa: CASSFQGAGYEQYF
cdr3_length: 12; clone_size: NA; d_call: NA; v_call: TRBV30; j_call: TRBJ2-4; cdr3_nt: TGTGCCACCCGGGAAGCCAAAAACATTCAGTACTTC; cdr3_aa: CATREAKNIQYF
cdr3_length: 13; clone_size: NA; d_call: TRBD1; v_call: TRBV7-8; j_call: TRBJ2-7; cdr3_nt: TGTGCCAGCAGCCTGTGGACAGGGGCCGAAAAGGACTTC; cdr3_aa: CASSLWTGAEKDF
cdr3_length: 17; clone_size: NA; d_call: TRBD1; v_call: TRBV25-1; j_call: TRBJ2-3; cdr3_nt: TGTGCCAGCAGTGGGGGGACAGGGCTGGCCAGTACAGATACGCAGTATTTT; cdr3_aa: CASSGGTGLASTDTQYF
cdr3_length: 15; clone_size: NA; d_call: TRBD1; v_call: TRBV11-2; j_call: TRBJ2-5; cdr3_nt: TGTGCCAGCAGCCCTGGGGACAGGGGACAAGAGACCCAGTACTTC; cdr3_aa: CASSPGDRGQETQYF
cdr3_length: 16; clone_size: few; d_call: NA; v_call: TRBV5-1; j_call: TRBJ2-2; cdr3_nt: TGCGCCAGCAGCTTGGTGCTCTCGGCCCTAGACGGGGAGCTGTTTTTT; cdr3_aa: CASSLVLSALDGELFF
cdr3_length: 14; clone_size: few; d_call: TRBD2; v_call: TRBV6-1; j_call: TRBJ2-7; cdr3_nt: TGTGCCAGCACCCGGGGAGCGGGGAGCTACGAGCAGTACTTC; cdr3_aa: CASTRGAGSYEQYF
cdr3_length: 14; clone_size: few; d_call: NA; v_call: TRBV7-9; j_call: TRBJ1-2; cdr3_nt: TGTGCCAGCAGCTTAGGTGGGCTCTACTATGGCTACACCTTC; cdr3_aa: CASSLGGLYYGYTF
cdr3_length: 17; clone_size: few; d_call: NA; v_call: TRBV9; j_call: TRBJ2-5; cdr3_nt: TGTGCCAGCAGCGCTCCCCCGGACACCGGAACCGAAGAGACCCAGTACTTC; cdr3_aa: CASSAPPDTGTEETQYF
cdr3_length: 20; clone_size: few; d_call: TRBD2; v_call: TRBV28; j_call: TRBJ2-1; cdr3_nt: TGTGCCAGCAGTTTACTAGGACTAGCGGGAGAAACGAGCTCCTACAATGAGCAGTTCTTC; cdr3_aa: CASSLLGLAGETSSYNEQFF
cdr3_length: 13; clone_size: NA; d_call: NA; v_call: TRBV12-3/TRBV12-4; j_call: TRBJ2-1; cdr3_nt: TGTGCCAGCAGCCCGGGACCAACAGAGGGGCAGTTCTTC; cdr3_aa: CASSPGPTEGQFF
cdr3_length: 13; clone_size: few; d_call: NA; v_call: TRBV29-1; j_call: TRBJ1-2; cdr3_nt: TGCAGCGTTGACCCGGGAGCTAACTATGGCTACACCTTC; cdr3_aa: CSVDPGANYGYTF
cdr3_length: 15; clone_size: NA; d_call: NA; v_call: TRBV10-1; j_call: TRBJ2-2; cdr3_nt: TGCGCCAGCAGTGCCGGTCGGACGAACACCGGGGAGCTGTTTTTT; cdr3_aa: CASSAGRTNTGELFF
cdr3_length: 15; clone_size: few; d_call: TRBD2; v_call: TRBV7-3; j_call: TRBJ2-1; cdr3_nt: TGTGCCAGCAGCTTAACCGGGACTAGCGGAGATGAGCAGTTCTTC; cdr3_aa: CASSLTGTSGDEQFF
cdr3_length: 16; clone_size: few; d_call: TRBD2; v_call: TRBV20-1; j_call: TRBJ2-7; cdr3_nt: TGCAGTGCTAGGGAACTACTAGCGGGAGCTATCTACGAGCAGTACTTC; cdr3_aa: CSARELLAGAIYEQYF
cdr3_length: 12; clone_size: many; d_call: NA; v_call: TRBV5-1; j_call: TRBJ2-7; cdr3_nt: TGTGCCAGCAGCTTAGAGTCCTACGAGCAGTACTTC; cdr3_aa: CASSLESYEQYF
cdr3_length: 17; clone_size: few; d_call: TRBD2; v_call: TRBV12-3/TRBV12-4; j_call: TRBJ2-1; cdr3_nt: TGTGCCAGCAGTTTAGATTTCCCTAGCGGGAGAATCGATGAGCAGTTCTTC; cdr3_aa: CASSLDFPSGRIDEQFF
cdr3_length: 13; clone_size: NA; d_call: TRBD1; v_call: TRBV6-2/TRBV6-3; j_call: TRBJ1-2; cdr3_nt: TGTGCCAGCAGCATAACAGGGGCGTATGGCTACACCTTC; cdr3_aa: CASSITGAYGYTF
cdr3_length: 14; clone_size: few; d_call: NA; v_call: TRBV3-1; j_call: TRBJ1-1; cdr3_nt: TGTGCCAGCAGCCAGCTCAGGGAGGACACTGAAGCTTTCTTT; cdr3_aa: CASSQLREDTEAFF
cdr3_length: 15; clone_size: NA; d_call: NA; v_call: TRBV4-2; j_call: TRBJ1-5; cdr3_nt: TGTGCCAGCAAGGAAGAGGAGGGCGGCAATCAGCCCCAGCATTTT; cdr3_aa: CASKEEEGGNQPQHF
cdr3_length: 17; clone_size: many; d_call: TRBD1; v_call: TRBV4-1; j_call: TRBJ2-1; cdr3_nt: TGCGCCAGCAGCCAAGTATTTGGGACAGGGGTTAGCAATGAGCAGTTCTTC; cdr3_aa: CASSQVFGTGVSNEQFF